This note documents a single T cell receptor (beta chain) sequence. Naive CD8 cells comprised CD45RO-negative, CCR7-positively selected cells, excluding terminally differentiated effector memory CD45RA+ cells. Donors included only healthy HIV-negative adults lacking recent acute infections or vaccinations. The data stem from a study of shared clonotypes between healthy human individuals. Study-wide context: Aged between 18 and 49, the donors were two women and a few men.

Libraries were prepared by immunoSEQ multiplex PCR; TCRdb keeps only in-frame clonotypes and omits some of them. Altogether some 600,000 clones are present, about 96% being singletons, with the ten largest covering 0.11%. Unmatched junction bases numbered 10, after V lost 6 bases and J lost 6 bases. CDR1 and CDR2 (germline): LNHDA, SQIVND (reference sequence). The CDR3 consists of 16 residues. Sequencing was done on a sample of naive CD8+ T cells sorted from blood. The sequence was obtained from a woman in her twenties or thirties in good health. The rearrangement uses TRBV19 and TRBJ2-2, with TRBD1 matching over 10 bases. The CDR3 nucleotides read TGTGCCAGTAGCGTACGGGACAGGGGAATTCCCGGGGAGCTGTTTTTT. This encodes CASSVRDRGIPGELFF.